The T cell receptor (beta chain) under discussion was sequenced for a study of T cell responses to AZD1222 COVID-19 vaccine (dated by TCRdb to 2020 to 2022). Concerning the study at large: TCR sequencing covered over 230 trial participants: about 210 given two doses of AZD1222 and 26 given two doses of MenACWY control vaccine. Trial participants were enrolled by age into 18-55, 56-69 and 70-plus year subgroups, with roughly 160, 29 and 62 TCR-sequenced participants respectively.

The CDR3 regions of human TCRbeta chains were analyzed by immunosequencing. Regarding the original processing steps: Repertoire TCRs were matched against a reference library of SARS-CoV-2-specific TCRs generated with the MIRA antigen-specificity platform. Breadth was defined as the fraction of unique TCRs that were SARS-CoV-2-associated, and depth was defined as the fraction of total T cells that were SARS-CoV-2-associated. Using the MIRA data, each spike-specific TCR was mapped to the spike region that the TCR reacts to and placed in a CD4 or CD8 class. Log10-transformed breadth and depth values were compared by one-way ANOVA with Sidak's multiple comparisons tests. Here the immuneACCESS table is served through TCRdb, limited to in-frame sequences with V and J called. Missing clones are a known gap in these copies; in checked studies unresolved V genes cover under half, and the rest lacks a known reason. The V and J calls and clone size were taken over from that table, and D and trimming were inferred from the DNA. Counted in this sample were 160,000 or so clones; over 80% of them appeared once. The ten top clones hold about 4.3% of the sample.

What the work shows at the level of the full study, not this receptor alone: CD4 TCRs associated with the vaccine covered the entire spike protein, and the dominant responses were in regions 160-218 and 743-854. In the small 56-69-year group, the increase in depth fell short of significance, most likely because of low power. Participants were mostly white British and included more females than males, and it was suggested by the authors that clonal diversity may have been underestimated. Because no day 14 peak-response samples were available, the repertoires could be characterized only after the peak T cell response. After two AZD1222 doses, both the breadth and the depth of spike-specific TCRs were significantly higher than at day 0 and than in MenACWY recipients. Conclusions about previously exposed vaccinees were limited because only six or seven AZD1222 recipients were SARS-CoV-2 seropositive at baseline. Nearly half of unique spike-specific TCRs reportedly recognized epitopes outside regions mutated in the B.1.351 and B.1.1.7 variants.

On this clone: It has no known antigen specificity. Base-call qualities are not available, and no considerably larger clone is one nucleotide away.

The time point label on this specimen signifies: about 28 days (+/-7) after the second vaccine dose. The treatment or condition label, read with the paper, signifies: meningococcal conjugate vaccine given as trial control. Samples from vaccinated people were obtained from the UK trials COV001 and COV002, which included a single-blind randomized controlled phase 2/3 trial of AZD1222 (ChAdOx1 nCoV-19) in healthy adults. Trial participant PBMC samples were collected at day 0 and day 28 after the second dose for TCRbeta chain sequencing. From a lookup of the germline V gene (reference sequence), CDR1 and CDR2 are PRHDT and FYEKMQ. The CDR3, cysteine through phenylalanine, is 16 amino acids long. CDR3 DNA is the only sequence kept; it has 48 bases, read in frame from the first base. From V the trimming removes 1 base and from J it removes 4 bases, while the gene matches leave 10 bases of the junction unaccounted for.

Specimen: peripheral blood, collected 28 days after the second dose of the MenACWY control vaccine. The receptor's source is an adult who received the MenACWY meningococcal vaccine as a control. The rearrangement joined TRBV13 to TRBJ2-7; TRBD2 agrees with 7 junctional bases. The CDR3 corresponds to CASSLEGQGGGYEQYF. The DNA reads TGTGCCAGCAGCTTAGAAGGGCAGGGCGGGGGATACGAGCAGTACTTC.